This entry concerns a single TCR beta chain. The sample comes from a study of blood T cell repertoires in COVID-19. On the study more broadly: Samples of COVID-19 (acute and convalescent) were obtained from the United States, Italy and Spain. Nucleic acid was either cDNA or gDNA, and it came from T cells, B-cell-depleted T cells, or PBMCs.

With V trimmed by 4 bases and J by 6 bases, 9 bases remained unmatched. CDR3 length: 14 amino acids. Germline-derived CDR1 and CDR2 are SGHRS and YFSETQ. Per the authors' pipeline: For nucleated cells, counts were estimated from reference gene primer amplification. TCRdb keeps only in-frame clones here, not all; method: immunoSEQ multiplex PCR. V and J calls and clone size come straight from that table; D and trimming were deduced from the DNA. The sample records fewer than 35,000 clones, about 79% being singletons. The sample taken for sequencing was peripheral blood. The sequence was collected from a human donor in a cohort sampled during active COVID-19. The chain links TRBV5-1 to TRBJ1-2, with 7 bases identical to TRBD1. CDR3 sequence reads: CASSRDSSSDGYTF. CDR3 DNA: TGCGCCAGCAGCCGGGACAGTAGTAGCGATGGCTACACCTTC.